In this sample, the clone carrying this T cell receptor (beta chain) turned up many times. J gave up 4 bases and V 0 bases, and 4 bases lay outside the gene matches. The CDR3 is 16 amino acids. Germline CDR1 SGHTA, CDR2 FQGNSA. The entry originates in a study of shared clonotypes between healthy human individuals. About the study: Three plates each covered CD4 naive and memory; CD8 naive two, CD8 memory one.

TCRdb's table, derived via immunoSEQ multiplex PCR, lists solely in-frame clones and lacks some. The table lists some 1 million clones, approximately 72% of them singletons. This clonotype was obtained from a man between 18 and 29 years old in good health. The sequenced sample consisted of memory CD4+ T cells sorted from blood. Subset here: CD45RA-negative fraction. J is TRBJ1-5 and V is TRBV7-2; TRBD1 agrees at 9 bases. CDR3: CASSLAGTGKNQPQHF. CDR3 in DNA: TGTGCCAGCAGCTTAGCGGGGACAGGGAAGAATCAGCCCCAGCATTTT.